The present entry profiles one TCR beta chain with its context. This clonotype was recorded many times. Its recognized antigen is unknown. No much larger clone exists at a distance of one base, and base qualities are not known. This sample was included in a study of T cells in Graves' hyperthyroidism and ophthalmopathy (dated by TCRdb to between 2019 and 2020). Describing the broader study: Peripheral blood samples were taken at the time of initial diagnosis, prior to any treatment. TCR V-J signatures able to tell the groups apart were searched for in a discovery cohort of 90 to 100 patients, of whom over 40 had Graves' ophthalmopathy and 55 to 65 had stable Graves' hyperthyroidism. Prospective prediction of ophthalmopathy was tested in an independent validation cohort of fewer than 20 hyperthyroidism patients and 17 patients who later progressed to ophthalmopathy. The paper describes TCR Vbeta CDR3 sequencing of around 140 peripheral blood samples, made up of fewer than 50 ophthalmopathy patients, around 73 hyperthyroidism patients and some 17 progressor patients. Once sampling was done, hyperthyroidism patients were given methimazole at a starting dose of 30 mg daily, whereas ophthalmopathy patients were given high-dose intravenous methylprednisolone. The study also compared thyroid tissue and blood T-cell repertoires from 5 to 7 Graves' hyperthyroidism patients. The roughly 91 discovery patients were randomly split 7:3 into training and test sets. Beyond this particular receptor, the publication reports: Sample size was not statistically predetermined, and blinding of investigators to group allocation was not performed. In validation, progression to ophthalmopathy was predicted by the model with around 71% sensitivity and 72.22% specificity, a median of roughly 6.4 months before onset. Ophthalmopathy was separated from stable hyperthyroidism by a 13 V-J signature model, with around 90% sensitivity and about 81% specificity obtained in cross-validation and 80%/75% obtained in testing. Most expanded thyroid clonotypes (frequency above 0.001) were also detected in blood, suggesting blood repertoires may reflect thyroid immune responses.

The TCR beta CDR3 regions were amplified from the RNA transcripts. A first-round RT-PCR of the TCR CDR3 used the HTBI primer set with the Qiagen OneStep RT-PCR kit. Libraries were constructed in a second round of multiplex PCR, after which size selection and purification were performed. The libraries were sequenced on an Illumina HiSeq2000 using paired-end 100 bp reads. The paper's processing steps were these. SOAPnuke was used to process the raw data, with reads discarded if the reads contained adapters or uncalled bases, had a mean Phred below 15, or lacked an exact constant-primer or identifier match. COPE v1.2.5 was used to merge the high-quality paired reads, and each unique nucleotide sequence was defined as a clonotype. Clonotypes were aligned to IMGT TRBV, TRBD and TRBJ reference segments using MiTCR v1.1. The analysis included only V-J combinations with a frequency above 0.0001, which together covered around 99% of the repertoires. The TCS score was defined as the ratio of F50 (clonal expansion) to E x V (chaos), calculated using BLOSUM62-based TCRdist between CDR3 peptides within each V-J. Welch's t-statistics and random forest reduced fewer than 600 V-J features to 13, which were used in a naive Bayes classifier (R e1071). The public reads were reanalyzed by TCRdb: fastp trimming at Q25, MiXCR alignment, in-frame beta chains only. Records with the same CDR3 protein are collapsed into one entry carrying the most frequent genes and DNA. The V and J calls shown here were made by TCRdb, not taken from the authors' results. The sample has around 400,000 distinct CDR3 sequences on record, less than 20% of them singletons. Of the sample, 25% to 35% falls within the top ten clones.

According to the germline V gene (reference sequence), CDR1 reads LGHDT and CDR2 reads YNNKEL. Spanning cysteine to phenylalanine, the CDR3 consists of 15 amino acids. The DNA shown is the 45-base CDR3, in frame from base 1. The junction shows trimming of 5 bases on V and 3 bases on J, plus 16 bases between the germline ends. Hyperthyroidism patients were newly diagnosed, had a disease duration of under 2 months, and were aged 18 to 65 years. Exclusion was applied to patients with uncontrolled infections, other autoimmune diseases, pregnancy or lactation. Diagnoses were established on the basis of clinical symptoms, serum thyroxine and TRAb, thyroid ultrasound, and orbital computed tomography. Blood from progressor patients was collected at the time of first diagnosis with hyperthyroidism, before any ophthalmopathy symptoms had appeared. PBMCs were isolated from about 9.1 ml of fresh peripheral blood by Ficoll-Paque density gradient centrifugation. Progressor patients were first diagnosed with Graves' hyperthyroidism and then developed ophthalmopathy during follow-up. Trizol reagent was used to extract total RNA, and RNA quality was then checked on an Agilent 2100 Bioanalyzer.

This receptor was obtained from a young woman with Graves' hyperthyroidism that later progressed to Graves' ophthalmopathy. The rearrangement combines TRBV3-1 with TRBJ1-1, with no confident D gene call. The specimen was blood. The bases read TGTGCCAGCAGCGGTCGGGCCGACGGCGACACTGAAGCTTTCTTT. This yields the protein CASSGRADGDTEAFF.